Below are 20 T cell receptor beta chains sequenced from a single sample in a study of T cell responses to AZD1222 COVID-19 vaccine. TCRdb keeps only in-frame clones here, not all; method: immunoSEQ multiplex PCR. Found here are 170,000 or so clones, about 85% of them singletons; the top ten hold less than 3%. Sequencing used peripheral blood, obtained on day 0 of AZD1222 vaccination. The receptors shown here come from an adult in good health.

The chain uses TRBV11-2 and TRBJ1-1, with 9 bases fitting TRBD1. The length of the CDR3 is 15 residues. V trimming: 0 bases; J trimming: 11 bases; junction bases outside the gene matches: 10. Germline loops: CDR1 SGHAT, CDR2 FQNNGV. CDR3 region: CASSLDRNRGRQAFF. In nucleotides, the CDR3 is TGTGCCAGCAGCTTAGATCGAAACAGGGGGCGGCAGGCTTTCTTT.

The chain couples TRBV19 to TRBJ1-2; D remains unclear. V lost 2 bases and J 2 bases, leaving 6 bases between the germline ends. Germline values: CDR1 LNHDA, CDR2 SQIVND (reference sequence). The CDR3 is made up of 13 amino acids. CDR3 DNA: TGTGCCAGTAGTATACACCCGAACTATGGCTACACCTTC. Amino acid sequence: CASSIHPNYGYTF.

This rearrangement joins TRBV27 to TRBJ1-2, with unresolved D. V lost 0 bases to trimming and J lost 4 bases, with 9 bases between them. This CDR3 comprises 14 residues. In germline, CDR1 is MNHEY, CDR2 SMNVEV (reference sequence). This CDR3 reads CASSLSIGFYGYTF. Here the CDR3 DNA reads TGTGCCAGCAGTTTATCGATCGGGTTCTATGGCTACACCTTC.

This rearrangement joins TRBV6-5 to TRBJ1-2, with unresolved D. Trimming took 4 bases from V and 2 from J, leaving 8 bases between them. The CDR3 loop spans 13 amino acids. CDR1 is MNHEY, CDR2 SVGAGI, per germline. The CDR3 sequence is CASSSWKNYGYTF. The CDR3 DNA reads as TGTGCCAGCAGTTCCTGGAAGAACTATGGCTACACCTTC.

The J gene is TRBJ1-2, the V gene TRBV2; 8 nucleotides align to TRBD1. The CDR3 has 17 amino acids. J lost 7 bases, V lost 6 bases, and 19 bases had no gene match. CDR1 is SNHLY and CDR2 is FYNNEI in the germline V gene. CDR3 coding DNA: TGTGCCAGCAGGCGGGAGTACACCCAGGGGGCGAGGGGTGGCTACACCTTC. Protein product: CASRREYTQGARGGYTF.

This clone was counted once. CDR3 coding DNA: TGTGCCAGCAGTCCCGACTTGAAAAACATTCAGTACTTC. This encodes CASSPDLKNIQYF. The rearrangement uses TRBV2 and TRBJ2-4; D unclear. V was pared by 5 bases and J by 4 bases, with 9 bases between. The germline gives CDR1 SNHLY, CDR2 FYNNEI. This CDR3 has 13 amino acids. The variable domain in full, with the rest retrieved from reference TRBV2 and TRBJ2-4, is EPEVTQTPSHQVTQMGQEVILRCVPISNHLYFYWYRQILGQKVEFLVSFYNNEISEKSEIFDDQFSVERPDGSNFTLKIRSTKLEDSAMYFCASSPDLKNIQYFGAGTRLSVL.

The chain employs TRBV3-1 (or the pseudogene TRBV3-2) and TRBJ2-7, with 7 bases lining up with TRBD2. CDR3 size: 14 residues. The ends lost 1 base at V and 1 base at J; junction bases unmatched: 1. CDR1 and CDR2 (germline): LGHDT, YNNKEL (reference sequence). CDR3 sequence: CASSQVGGSYEQYF. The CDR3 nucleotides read TGTGCCAGCAGCCAAGTGGGGGGGTCCTACGAGCAGTACTTC.

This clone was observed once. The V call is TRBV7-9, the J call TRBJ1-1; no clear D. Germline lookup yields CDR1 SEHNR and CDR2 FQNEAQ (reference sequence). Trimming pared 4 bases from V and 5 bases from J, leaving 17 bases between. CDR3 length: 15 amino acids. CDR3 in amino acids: CASSSNTLPGTEAFF. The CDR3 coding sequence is TGTGCCAGCAGCTCCAACACCCTCCCCGGGACTGAAGCTTTCTTT.

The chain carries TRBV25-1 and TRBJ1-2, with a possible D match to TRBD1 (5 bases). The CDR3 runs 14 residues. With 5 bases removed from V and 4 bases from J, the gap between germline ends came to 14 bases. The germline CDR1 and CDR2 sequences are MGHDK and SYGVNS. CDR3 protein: CASSPGGVTYGYTF. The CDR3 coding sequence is TGTGCCAGCAGTCCCGGAGGGGTTACCTATGGCTACACCTTC.

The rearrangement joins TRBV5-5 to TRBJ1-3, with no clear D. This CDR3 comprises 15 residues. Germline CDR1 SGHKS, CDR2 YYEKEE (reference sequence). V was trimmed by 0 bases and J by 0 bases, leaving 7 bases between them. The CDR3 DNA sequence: TGTGCCAGCAGCTTGGAAGGAAGCTCTGGAAACACCATATATTTT. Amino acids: CASSLEGSSGNTIYF.

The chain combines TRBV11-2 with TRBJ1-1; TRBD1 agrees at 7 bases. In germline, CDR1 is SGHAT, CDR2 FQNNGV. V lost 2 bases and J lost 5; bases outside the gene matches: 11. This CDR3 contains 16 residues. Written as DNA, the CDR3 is TGTGCCAGCAGCTTAAACGCCCCAGGGGGTTGGACTGAAGCTTTCTTT. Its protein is CASSLNAPGGWTEAFF.

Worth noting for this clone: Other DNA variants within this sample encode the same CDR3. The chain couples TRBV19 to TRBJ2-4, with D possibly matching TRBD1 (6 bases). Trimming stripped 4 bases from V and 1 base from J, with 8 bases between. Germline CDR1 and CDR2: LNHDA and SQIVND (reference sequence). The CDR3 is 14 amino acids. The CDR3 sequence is CASSSRGAKNIQYF. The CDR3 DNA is TGTGCCAGTAGTAGCAGGGGTGCCAAAAACATTCAGTACTTC.

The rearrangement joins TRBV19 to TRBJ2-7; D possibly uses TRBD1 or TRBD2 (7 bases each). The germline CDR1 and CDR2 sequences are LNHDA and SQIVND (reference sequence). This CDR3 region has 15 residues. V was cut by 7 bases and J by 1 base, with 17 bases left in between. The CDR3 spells CASNKAGQSSYEQYF. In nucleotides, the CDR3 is TGTGCCAGTAACAAAGCGGGACAGTCATCCTACGAGCAGTACTTC.

CDR3 nucleotides: TGTGCCAGCAGTTCCGGGGACAGGGGTTACAATGAGCAGTTCTTC. Its protein is CASSSGDRGYNEQFF. The chain joins TRBV6-4 to TRBJ2-1; 10 positions match TRBD1. The CDR3 totals 15 residues. The V segment lost 5 bases and the J segment 4 bases; nucleotides outside the gene matches: 5. Looked up from germline, CDR1 is MRHNA and CDR2 is SNTAGT.

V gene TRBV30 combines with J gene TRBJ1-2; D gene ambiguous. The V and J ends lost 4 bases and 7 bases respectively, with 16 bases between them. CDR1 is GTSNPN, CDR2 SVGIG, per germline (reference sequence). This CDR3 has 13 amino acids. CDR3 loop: CAWTGVYSGGYTF. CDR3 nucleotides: TGTGCCTGGACCGGGGTCTACTCGGGTGGCTACACCTTC.

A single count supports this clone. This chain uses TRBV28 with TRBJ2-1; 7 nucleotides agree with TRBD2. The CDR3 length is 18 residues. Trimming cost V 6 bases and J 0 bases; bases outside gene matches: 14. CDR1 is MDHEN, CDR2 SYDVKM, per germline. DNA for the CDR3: TGTGCCAGCAGCCCACGGACCCTAGCGGAGAGCTCCTACAATGAGCAGTTCTTC. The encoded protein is CASSPRTLAESSYNEQFF.

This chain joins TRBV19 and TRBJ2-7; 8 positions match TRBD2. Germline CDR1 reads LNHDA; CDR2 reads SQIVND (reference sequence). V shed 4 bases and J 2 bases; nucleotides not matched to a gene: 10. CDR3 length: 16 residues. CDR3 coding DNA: TGTGCCAGTAGTAGTCGCAGGGGCGGGAGGACCTACGAGCAGTACTTC. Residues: CASSSRRGGRTYEQYF.

CDR3 nucleotides: TGTGCCAGCAGCGCCCGGACAGGGCAGACTAATGAAAAACTGTTTTTT. As protein: CASSARTGQTNEKLFF. V is TRBV7-9 and J is TRBJ1-4; 8 bases map to TRBD1. Losses at the gene ends were 5 bases for V and 2 bases for J; bases not matched to a gene: 7. Germline CDR1 reads SEHNR; CDR2 reads FQNEAQ (reference sequence). The CDR3 spans 16 residues.

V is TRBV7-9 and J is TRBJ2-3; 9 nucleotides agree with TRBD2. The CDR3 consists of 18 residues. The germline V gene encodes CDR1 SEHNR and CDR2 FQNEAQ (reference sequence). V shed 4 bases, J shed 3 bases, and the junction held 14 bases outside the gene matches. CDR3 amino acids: CASSSLGGGRGLTDTQYF. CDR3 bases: TGTGCCAGCAGCTCCCTGGGAGGCGGGAGGGGTCTAACAGATACGCAGTATTTT.

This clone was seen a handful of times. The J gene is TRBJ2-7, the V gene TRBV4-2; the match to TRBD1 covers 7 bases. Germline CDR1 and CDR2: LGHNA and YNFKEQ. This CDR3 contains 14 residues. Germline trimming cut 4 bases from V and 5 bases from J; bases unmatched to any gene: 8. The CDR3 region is CASSPRQGSHEQYF. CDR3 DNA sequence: TGTGCCAGCAGCCCTAGACAGGGCTCGCACGAGCAGTACTTC.